Shown below are 3 T cell receptor beta chains from a single sample sequenced in a study of shared clonotypes between healthy human individuals. Generated by immunoSEQ multiplex PCR, the TCRdb table keeps only in-frame clones and is missing some. The sample carries over a million clones, approximately 78% recorded once. Material for sequencing was memory CD4+ T cells from PBMCs. Noted subset: CD45RA-negative fraction. These receptors were collected from a man younger than 35 in good health. Some clones in this sample may be carry-over from other donors' samples.

The V call is TRBV10-3, the J call TRBJ2-5; D remains unclear. CDR1 is ENHRY and CDR2 is SYGVKD in the germline V gene. V lost 1 base and J 5 bases, leaving 5 bases between the germline ends. The CDR3 extends over 12 amino acids. The CDR3 reads CAISEYQETQYF. As DNA, the CDR3 is TGTGCCATCAGTGAGTATCAGGAGACCCAGTACTTC.

This clone has only a few counts. It may be a read error: a sequence one base away is much more abundant. Other DNA sequences within the sample encode an identical CDR3. This chain links TRBV7-3 with TRBJ2-1; no definite D call. The CDR3 loop spans 13 amino acids. Trimming took 2 bases from V and 6 from J, leaving 8 bases between them. Germline V gene data show CDR1 as SGHTA and CDR2 as FQGTGA. The DNA of the CDR3 is TGTGCCAGCAGCTTATCCAGGAGCAATGAGCAGTTCTTC. It specifies CASSLSRSNEQFF.

The rearrangement joins TRBV10-3 to TRBJ2-1; 7 nucleotides match TRBD2. V shed 5 bases and J 5 bases; nucleotides not matched to a gene: 6. Germline V gene lookup returns CDR1 ENHRY and CDR2 SYGVKD. CDR3 length: 14 amino acids. Here the CDR3 DNA reads TGTGCCATCAGTCGGGCTAGCGGTAACAATGAGCAGTTCTTC. Its translation: CAISRASGNNEQFF.